These T cell receptor beta chains were read from a single sample in a study of Ad26.COV2.S vaccination and SARS-CoV-2 variants. Libraries were prepared by immunoSEQ multiplex PCR; TCRdb keeps only in-frame clonotypes and omits some of them. The sample records fewer than 600,000 clones, roughly nine tenths being singletons. The sample consisted of peripheral blood, taken in a trial of Ad26.COV2.S vaccine versus placebo. These TCRs come from a person between 18 and 65 years old who received the Ad26.COV2.S COVID-19 vaccine or a placebo. Both conserved end residues are part of each CDR3. D genes are given only for firm matches. The listing skips clone size in some rows; elsewhere it reads once, few, many or a size class.

abundance,v_gene,d_gene,j_gene,CDR3nt,CDR3aa
NA,TRBV7-3,TRBD1,TRBJ2-5,TGTGCCAGCAGCCCGACAGGGGAGTACCAAGAGACCCAGTACTTC,CASSPTGEYQETQYF
NA,TRBV5-1,NA,TRBJ2-7,TGCGCCAGCAGCTTGGCCCGTCCAGACTACGAGCAGTACTTC,CASSLARPDYEQYF
few,TRBV27,TRBD1,TRBJ1-2,TGTGCCAGCAGCCTCGACAGGGGCTATGGCTACACCTTC,CASSLDRGYGYTF
NA,TRBV11-2,TRBD1,TRBJ2-1,TGTGCCAGCAGCTTAGAACAGGGGCTATACTACAATGAGCAGTTCTTC,CASSLEQGLYYNEQFF
NA,TRBV3-1/TRBV3-2,NA,TRBJ1-3,TGTGCCAGCAGCCAAGGGGCCTGGGGATTCCGCTCTGGAAACACCATATATTTT,CASSQGAWGFRSGNTIYF
NA,TRBV24-1,TRBD2,TRBJ2-3,TGTGCCACCAGGGCTAGCGGGAGTGCAGATACGCAGTATTTT,CATRASGSADTQYF
NA,TRBV29-1,TRBD2,TRBJ2-5,TGCAGCGTTGATACGATTAGTGGGCGGGGGTTCCAAGAGACCCAGTACTTC,CSVDTISGRGFQETQYF
NA,TRBV4-1,TRBD1,TRBJ1-6,TGCGCCAGCAGCCAATTCGGGACAGGGACGTCTTCACCCCTCCACTTT,CASSQFGTGTSSPLHF
NA,TRBV18,NA,TRBJ2-5,TGTGCCAGCTCACCTCGTCAAGAGACCCAGTACTTC,CASSPRQETQYF
NA,TRBV28,TRBD2,TRBJ2-1,TGTGCCAGCAGTTCTAGCGGGAGTGCGGGGAATGAGCAGTTCTTC,CASSSSGSAGNEQFF
NA,TRBV7-2,NA,TRBJ1-2,TGTGCCAGCAGCTTAGTGGAGGGTGCCTATGGCTACACCTTC,CASSLVEGAYGYTF
NA,TRBV5-1,TRBD1,TRBJ2-5,TGCGCCAGCAGCCCTTACTCGACAGGGCTTCGGGAGACCCAGTACTTC,CASSPYSTGLRETQYF
NA,TRBV9,NA,TRBJ2-5,TGTGCCAGCAGCGTAGGTGGGCGGGAAGAGACCCAGTACTTC,CASSVGGREETQYF
NA,TRBV29-1,NA,TRBJ2-3,TGCAGCGTTGCCCGGGAGAGCATATCAGCCGATACGCAGTATTTT,CSVARESISADTQYF
NA,TRBV15,NA,TRBJ1-1,TGTGCCACCAGCAGAGGGAATGGGGGAACTGAAGCTTTCTTT,CATSRGNGGTEAFF
NA,TRBV28,NA,TRBJ1-6,TGTGCCAGCGAGAGCTCCTATAATTCACCCCTCCACTTT,CASESSYNSPLHF
NA,TRBV11-2,NA,TRBJ1-3,TGTGCCAGCAGCCACAGGGGAAACACCATATATTTT,CASSHRGNTIYF
NA,TRBV6-2/TRBV6-3,TRBD1,TRBJ1-3,TGTGCCAGCAGTTACAGGACAGGACCTGGAAACACCATATATTTT,CASSYRTGPGNTIYF